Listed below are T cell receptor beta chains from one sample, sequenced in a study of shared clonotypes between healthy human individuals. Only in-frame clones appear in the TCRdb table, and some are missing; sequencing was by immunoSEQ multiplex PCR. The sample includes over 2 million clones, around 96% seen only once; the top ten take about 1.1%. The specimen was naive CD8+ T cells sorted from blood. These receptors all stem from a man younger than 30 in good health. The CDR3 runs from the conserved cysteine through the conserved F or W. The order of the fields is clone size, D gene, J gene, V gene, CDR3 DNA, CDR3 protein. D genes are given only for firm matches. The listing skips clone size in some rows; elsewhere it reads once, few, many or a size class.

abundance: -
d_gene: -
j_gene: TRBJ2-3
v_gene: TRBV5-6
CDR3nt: TGTGCCAGCAGCTTGGAGTCAGAGTTCGGCACAGATACGCAGTATTTT
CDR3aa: CASSLESEFGTDTQYF

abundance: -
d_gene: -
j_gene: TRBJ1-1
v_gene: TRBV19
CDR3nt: TGTGCCACTTTGGCGTGGGGGAACACTGAAGCTTTCTTT
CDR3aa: CATLAWGNTEAFF

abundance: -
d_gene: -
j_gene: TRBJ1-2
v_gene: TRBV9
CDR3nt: TGTGCCAGCAGCGTAGCGCAGGGACGAGACTATGGCTACACCTTC
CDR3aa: CASSVAQGRDYGYTF

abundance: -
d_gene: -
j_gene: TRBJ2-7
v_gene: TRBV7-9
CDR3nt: TGTGCCAGCAGCCCACCCGGGACCCCCTACGAGCAGTACTTC
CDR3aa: CASSPPGTPYEQYF

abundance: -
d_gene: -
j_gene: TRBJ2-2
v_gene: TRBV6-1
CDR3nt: TGTGCCAGCAGTGTTGGGGAGGCCGGGGAGCTGTTTTTT
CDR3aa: CASSVGEAGELFF

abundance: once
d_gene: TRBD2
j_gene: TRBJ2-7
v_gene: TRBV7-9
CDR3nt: TGTGCCAGCAGCTTAGGACTAGCGGGATCCTACGAGCAGTACTTC
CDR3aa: CASSLGLAGSYEQYF

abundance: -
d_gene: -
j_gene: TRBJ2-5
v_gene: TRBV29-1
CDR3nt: TGCAGCGTTGAAGCAGGGCTCACGACTACCCGCGACTACGGGAGCCAGTACTTC
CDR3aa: CSVEAGLTTTRDYGSQYF

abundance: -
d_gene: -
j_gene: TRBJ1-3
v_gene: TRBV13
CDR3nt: TGTGCCAGCAGCCCGCCAGCCGGGACTGTCTCTGGAAACACCATATATTTT
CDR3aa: CASSPPAGTVSGNTIYF

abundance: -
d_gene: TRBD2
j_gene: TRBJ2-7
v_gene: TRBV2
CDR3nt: TGTGCCATCACGACTAGCGGGATTCGGTACGAGCAGTACTTC
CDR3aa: CAITTSGIRYEQYF

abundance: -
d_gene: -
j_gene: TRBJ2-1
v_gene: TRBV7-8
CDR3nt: TGTGCCAGCAGCTTCGTCGACTCATACTTAGACCGCAATGAGCAGTTCTTC
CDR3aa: CASSFVDSYLDRNEQFF

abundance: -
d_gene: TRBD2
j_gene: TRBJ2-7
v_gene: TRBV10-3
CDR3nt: TGTGCCATCAGTGGACTAGCGGGAGGCAGTGGGAATTACGAGCAGTACTTC
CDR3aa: CAISGLAGGSGNYEQYF

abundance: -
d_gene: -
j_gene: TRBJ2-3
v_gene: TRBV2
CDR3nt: TGTGCCAGCTCTCTTGGCTTTGCTAGCACAGATACGCAGTATTTT
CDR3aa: CASSLGFASTDTQYF

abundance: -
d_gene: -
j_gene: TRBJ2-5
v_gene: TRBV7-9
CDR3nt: TGTGCCAGCAGCTCGGCGGGGGCCCTCCAAGAGACCCAGTACTTC
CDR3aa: CASSSAGALQETQYF

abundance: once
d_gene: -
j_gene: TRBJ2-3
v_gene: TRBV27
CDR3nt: TGTGCCAGCAGTTTAAGTTCCCTTCTTACCGATACGCAGTATTTT
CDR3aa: CASSLSSLLTDTQYF

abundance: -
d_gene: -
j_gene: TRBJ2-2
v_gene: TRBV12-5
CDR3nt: TGTGCTAGTGGTTTGCACACTACGAACACCGGGGAGCTGTTTTTT
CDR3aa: CASGLHTTNTGELFF

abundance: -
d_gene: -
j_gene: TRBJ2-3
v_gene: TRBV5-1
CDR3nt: TGCGCCAGCAGCTTTCTGTATAGCACAGATACGCAGTATTTT
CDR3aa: CASSFLYSTDTQYF

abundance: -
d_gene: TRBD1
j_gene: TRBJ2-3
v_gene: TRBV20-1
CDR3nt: TGCAGTGCTCCCCGGACAGGGCTTATGTATTTT
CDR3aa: CSAPRTGLMYF

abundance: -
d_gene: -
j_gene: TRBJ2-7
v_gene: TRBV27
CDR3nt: TGTGCCAGCAGTTTATGGGGGCCGACGGGGGAGCAGTACTTC
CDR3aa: CASSLWGPTGEQYF

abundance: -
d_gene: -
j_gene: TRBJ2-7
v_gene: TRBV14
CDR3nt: TGTGCCAGCAGCCAAGAACTAGGGCCCTACGAGCAGTACTTC
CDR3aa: CASSQELGPYEQYF

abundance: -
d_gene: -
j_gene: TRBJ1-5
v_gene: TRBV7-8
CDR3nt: TGTGCCAGCAGCTTAGCACTCCTGGGGGCCTTGAGCAATCAGCCCCAGCATTTT
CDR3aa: CASSLALLGALSNQPQHF

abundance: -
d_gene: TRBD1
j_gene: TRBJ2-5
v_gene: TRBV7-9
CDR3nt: TGTGCCAGCAGCTTCGGGACAGGGGGCTTAGAGACCCAGTACTTC
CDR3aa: CASSFGTGGLETQYF

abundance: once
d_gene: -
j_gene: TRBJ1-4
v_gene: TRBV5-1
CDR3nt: TGCGCCAGCCTTACCTCTCGCCCTTCTCAGGGACAAACTAATGAAAAACTGTTTTTT
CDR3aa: CASLTSRPSQGQTNEKLFF

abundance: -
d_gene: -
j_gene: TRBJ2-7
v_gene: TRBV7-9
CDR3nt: TGTGCCAGCAGCTTAGATCCAGGTTCCTACGAGCAGTACTTC
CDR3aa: CASSLDPGSYEQYF

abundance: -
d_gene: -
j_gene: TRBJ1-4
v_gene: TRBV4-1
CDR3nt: TGCGCCAGCAGCCAAATTGTCCCTAATGAAAAACTGTTTTTT
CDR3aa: CASSQIVPNEKLFF

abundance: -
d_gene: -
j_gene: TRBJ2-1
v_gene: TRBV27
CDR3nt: TGTGCCAGCAGTTTAGGGAGCTACAATGAGCAGTTCTTC
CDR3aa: CASSLGSYNEQFF

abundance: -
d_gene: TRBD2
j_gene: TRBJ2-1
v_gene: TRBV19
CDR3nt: TGTGCCAGTAGTATTTTATTAGCGGGTTACAATGAGCAGTTCTTC
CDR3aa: CASSILLAGYNEQFF

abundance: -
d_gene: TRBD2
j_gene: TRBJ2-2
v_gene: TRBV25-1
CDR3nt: TGTGCCAGCAGTGATCTAGCGGTATACACCGGGGAGCTGTTTTTT
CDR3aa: CASSDLAVYTGELFF

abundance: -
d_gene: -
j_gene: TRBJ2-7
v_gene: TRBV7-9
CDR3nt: TGTGCCAGCAGCGGCCCGGGGGAGGCCGAGGTCCACGAGCAGTACTTC
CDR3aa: CASSGPGEAEVHEQYF

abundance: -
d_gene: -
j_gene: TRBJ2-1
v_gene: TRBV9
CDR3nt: TGTGCCAGCAGTCAGGGGGGGCCCTACAATGAGCAGTTCTTC
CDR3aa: CASSQGGPYNEQFF

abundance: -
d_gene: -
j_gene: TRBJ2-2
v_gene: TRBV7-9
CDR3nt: TGTGCCAGCAGCACCTTAGGTACGTCGGCACTCATGAACACCGGGGAGCTGTTTTTT
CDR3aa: CASSTLGTSALMNTGELFF

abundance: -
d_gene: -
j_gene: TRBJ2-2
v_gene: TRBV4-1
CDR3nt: TGCGCCAGCAGCCACGGGACACTTAACACCGGGGAGCTGTTTTTT
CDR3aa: CASSHGTLNTGELFF

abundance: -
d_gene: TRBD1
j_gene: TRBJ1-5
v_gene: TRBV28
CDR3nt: TGTGCCAGCAGACCCACCGGGACAGGCAATCAGCCCCAGCATTTT
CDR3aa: CASRPTGTGNQPQHF

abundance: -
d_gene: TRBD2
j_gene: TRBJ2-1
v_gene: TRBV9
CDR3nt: TGTGCCAGCAGCGTCCTAGCGGGGGCCCACAATGAGCAGTTCTTC
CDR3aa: CASSVLAGAHNEQFF

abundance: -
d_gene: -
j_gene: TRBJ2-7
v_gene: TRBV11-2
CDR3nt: TGTGCCAGCAGCTTAGTTCTGAGCGAGCAGTACTTC
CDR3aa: CASSLVLSEQYF

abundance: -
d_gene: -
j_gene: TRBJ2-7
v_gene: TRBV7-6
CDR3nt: TGTGCCAGCTCGGGCGACAGTAACCGCTACGAGCAGTACTTC
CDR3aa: CASSGDSNRYEQYF

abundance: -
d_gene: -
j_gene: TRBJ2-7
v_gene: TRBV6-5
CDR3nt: TGTGCCAGCAGTTACCCCGGGGACGAGCAGTACTTC
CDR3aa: CASSYPGDEQYF

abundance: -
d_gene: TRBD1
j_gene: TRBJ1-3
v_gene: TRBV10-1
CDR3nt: TGCGCCAGCATTACAGGGGGCCCCTCTGGAAACACCATATATTTT
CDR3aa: CASITGGPSGNTIYF

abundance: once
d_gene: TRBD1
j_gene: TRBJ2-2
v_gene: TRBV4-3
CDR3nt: TGCGCCAGCAGCCAAGATCCGGACAGGGATAAACCTTACACCGGGGAGCTGTTTTTT
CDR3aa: CASSQDPDRDKPYTGELFF

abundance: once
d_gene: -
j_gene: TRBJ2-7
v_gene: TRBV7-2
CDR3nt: TGTGCCAGCAGCTTAAGACAGTCAAAGCAGTACTTC
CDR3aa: CASSLRQSKQYF

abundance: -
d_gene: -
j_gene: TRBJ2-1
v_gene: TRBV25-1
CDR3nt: TGTGCCAGCAGTGAACACGGGAGTGCCTACAATGAGCAGTTCTTC
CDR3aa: CASSEHGSAYNEQFF

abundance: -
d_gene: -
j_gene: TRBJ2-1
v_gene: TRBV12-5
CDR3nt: TGTGCTAGTGGTTTGGTTTACAATGAGCAGTTCTTC
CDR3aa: CASGLVYNEQFF

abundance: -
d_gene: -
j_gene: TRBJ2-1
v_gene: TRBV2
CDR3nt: TGTGCCAGCCGTCGGCCGTCCTACAATGAGCAGTTCTTC
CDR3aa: CASRRPSYNEQFF

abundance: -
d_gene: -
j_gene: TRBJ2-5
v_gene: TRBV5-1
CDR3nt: TGCGCCAGCAGCTTGAGGGGTGAGCAAGAGACCCAGTACTTC
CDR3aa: CASSLRGEQETQYF

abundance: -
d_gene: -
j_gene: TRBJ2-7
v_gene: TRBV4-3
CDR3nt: TGCGCCAGCAGCCCCACCCGGTCCGGGTTTTACGAGCAGTACTTC
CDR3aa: CASSPTRSGFYEQYF

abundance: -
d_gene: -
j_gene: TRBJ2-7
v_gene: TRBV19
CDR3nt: TGTGCCAGTAGTATAGATTCGGCAGGTTGGTACGAGCAGTACTTC
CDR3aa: CASSIDSAGWYEQYF

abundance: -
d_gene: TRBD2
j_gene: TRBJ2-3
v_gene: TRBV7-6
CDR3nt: TGTGCCAGCAGCTTATCCAGCGGGGTGTCGGATACGCAGTATTTT
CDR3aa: CASSLSSGVSDTQYF

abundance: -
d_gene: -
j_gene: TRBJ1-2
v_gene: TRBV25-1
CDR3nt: TGTGCCAGCAGTGCGGGCTATGGCTACACCTTC
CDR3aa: CASSAGYGYTF

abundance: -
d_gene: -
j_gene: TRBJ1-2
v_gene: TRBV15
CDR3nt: TGTGCCACCAGCAGAGGCTTCGGGGAAGCTAACTATGGCTACACCTTC
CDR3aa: CATSRGFGEANYGYTF

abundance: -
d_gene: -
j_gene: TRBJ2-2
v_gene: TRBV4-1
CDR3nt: TGCGCCAGCAGCCAAGAGGGGCTGGGGGAGCTGTTTTTT
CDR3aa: CASSQEGLGELFF

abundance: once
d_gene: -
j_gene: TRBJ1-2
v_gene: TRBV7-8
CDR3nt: TGTGCCAGCAGCTTCGGAAATGGCTACACCTTC
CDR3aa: CASSFGNGYTF

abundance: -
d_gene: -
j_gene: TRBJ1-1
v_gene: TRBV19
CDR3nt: TGTGCCAGTAGTCCCCCGGTCGTGCCACTTGAAGCTTTCTTT
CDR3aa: CASSPPVVPLEAFF

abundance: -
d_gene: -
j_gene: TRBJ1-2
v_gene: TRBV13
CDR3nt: TGTGCCAGCAGCTTAGGGGACAGTTATGGCTACACCTTC
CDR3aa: CASSLGDSYGYTF